The entry below gives a single T cell receptor beta chain sequence along with its context. Measured with immunoSEQ multiplex PCR; TCRdb has only the in-frame clones, and not every one. The sample holds about 670,000 clones, 85% to 90% seen once. The sample originates from a study of blood T cell repertoires in COVID-19. Turning to the study itself: Collection of acute and convalescent COVID-19 samples took place in the United States, Italy and Spain.

The CDR3 loop spans 14 amino acids. Germline CDR1 is MNHEY and CDR2 is SVGAGI. Between the trimmed V and J ends, which lost 2 bases and 3 bases, there was a span of 11 bases. The chain couples TRBV6-5 to TRBJ2-7, with D perhaps TRBD1 (5 bases). Sequenced input: peripheral blood. The clonotype was recovered from a woman younger than 35 with acute or convalescent COVID-19. The CDR3 DNA sequence: TGTGCCAGCAGTTACGGGGCAGGGAACTACGAGCAGTACTTC. Encoded protein: CASSYGAGNYEQYF.